A selection of T cell receptor beta chains follows, all from one sample in a study of T cell responses to AZD1222 COVID-19 vaccine. Only in-frame clones appear in the TCRdb table, and some are missing; sequencing was by immunoSEQ multiplex PCR. The data show 150,000 or so clones, around 90% seen once. The sample consisted of peripheral blood, taken on day 0 of AZD1222 vaccination. The receptors shown here come from an adult in good health. Both conserved end residues are part of each CDR3.

j_call,v_call,cdr3_length,cdr3_aa
TRBJ2-1,TRBV11-3,14,CASSFRGPSNEQFF
TRBJ1-1,TRBV10-3,15,CAISEGAVKNTEAFF
TRBJ2-7,TRBV11-2,14,CASSFVGLVYEQYF
TRBJ1-1,TRBV4-3,14,CASSQDHGGREAFF
TRBJ1-6,TRBV18,17,CASSPANTDRNNSPLHF
TRBJ1-6,TRBV14,12,CASSGVGSPLHF
TRBJ2-3,TRBV2,15,CASRKQELITDTQYF
TRBJ1-2,TRBV6-2/TRBV6-3,15,CASSYGGSGNYGYTF
TRBJ1-4,TRBV7-2,14,CASSLRATNEKLFF
TRBJ2-7,TRBV28,14,CASSLWAGTYEQYF
TRBJ2-3,TRBV10-2,18,CASSETGTSGSQAGTQYF
TRBJ2-7,TRBV6-2/TRBV6-3,17,CASSYPEGISHGNEQYF
TRBJ2-2,TRBV12-5,16,CASAMGRATNTGELFF
TRBJ2-2,TRBV27,15,CASRVGLAEAGELFF
TRBJ2-5,TRBV23-1,18,CASTSGTSGRGTGETQYF
TRBJ1-1,TRBV6-2/TRBV6-3,17,CASSYFSGGRMNTEAFF
TRBJ1-2,TRBV6-5,13,CASSSSGNYGYTF
TRBJ2-7,TRBV11-3,12,CASSLEAYEQYF
TRBJ2-3,TRBV6-1,14,CASSVKQGFGTQYF
TRBJ1-2,TRBV18,15,CASSLNPGTDYGYTF
TRBJ1-5,TRBV29-1,13,CSVEQGAGQPQHF
TRBJ1-1,TRBV29-1,13,CSAITGMNTEAFF
TRBJ1-5,TRBV5-5,12,CASSLSNQPQHF
TRBJ1-2,TRBV27,15,CASSLSNRGLNGYTF
TRBJ1-1,TRBV7-9,15,CASSLDGGMNTEAFF
TRBJ2-3,TRBV4-3,15,CASSQSDREADTQYF
TRBJ2-6,TRBV5-6,18,CASSLGDRGYSGANVLTF
TRBJ1-6,TRBV19,15,CASRQGWSYNSPLHF
TRBJ1-2,TRBV6-5,14,CASNSASSNYGYTF
TRBJ2-1,TRBV13,15,CASSHQGGNEGEQFF
TRBJ1-5,TRBV18,16,CASSPRALVSNQPQHF
TRBJ2-7,TRBV13,14,CASSSSQGAYEQYF
TRBJ1-1,TRBV9,18,CASSGSDPFLTVHTEAFF
TRBJ1-1,TRBV9,16,CASSFGRGREGTEAFF
TRBJ2-7,TRBV27,13,CASSLVGEYEQYF
TRBJ1-2,TRBV6-5,11,CASRRGGGYTF
TRBJ1-1,TRBV29-1,12,CSFETAVLGAFF